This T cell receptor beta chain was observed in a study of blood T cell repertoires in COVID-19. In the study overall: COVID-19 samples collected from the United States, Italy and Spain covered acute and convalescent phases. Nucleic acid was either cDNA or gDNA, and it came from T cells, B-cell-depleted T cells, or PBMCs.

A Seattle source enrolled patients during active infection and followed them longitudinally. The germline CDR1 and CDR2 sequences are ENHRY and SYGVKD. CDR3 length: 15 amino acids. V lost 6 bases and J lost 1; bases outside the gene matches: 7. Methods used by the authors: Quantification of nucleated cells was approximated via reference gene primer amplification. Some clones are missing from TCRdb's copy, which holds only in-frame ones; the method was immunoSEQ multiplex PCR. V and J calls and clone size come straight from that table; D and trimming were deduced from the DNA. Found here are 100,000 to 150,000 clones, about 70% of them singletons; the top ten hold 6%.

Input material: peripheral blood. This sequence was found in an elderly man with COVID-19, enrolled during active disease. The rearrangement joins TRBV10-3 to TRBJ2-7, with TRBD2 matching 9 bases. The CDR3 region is CAISGTSKGSYEQYF. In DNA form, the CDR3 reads TGTGCCATCAGCGGGACTAGCAAGGGGTCCTACGAGCAGTACTTC.